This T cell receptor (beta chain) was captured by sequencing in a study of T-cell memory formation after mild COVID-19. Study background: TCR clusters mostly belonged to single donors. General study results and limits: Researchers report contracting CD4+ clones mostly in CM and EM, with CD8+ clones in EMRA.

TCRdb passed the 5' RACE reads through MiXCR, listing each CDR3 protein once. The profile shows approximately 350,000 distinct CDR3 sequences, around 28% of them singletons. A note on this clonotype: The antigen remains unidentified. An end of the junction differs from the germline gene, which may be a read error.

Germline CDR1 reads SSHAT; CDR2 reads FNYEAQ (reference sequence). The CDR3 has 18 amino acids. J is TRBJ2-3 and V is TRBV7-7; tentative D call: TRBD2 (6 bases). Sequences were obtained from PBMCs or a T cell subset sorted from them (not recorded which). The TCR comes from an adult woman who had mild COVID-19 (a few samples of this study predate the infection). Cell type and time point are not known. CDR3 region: CASSDNPFMAGSTDTQYF. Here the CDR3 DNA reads TGTGCTAGCAGCGATAACCCCTTTATGGCGGGGAGCACAGATACGCAGTATTTT.